This T cell receptor (beta chain) was profiled in a study of lymphopenia after photon versus proton radiotherapy. The table came from immunoSEQ multiplex PCR; TCRdb's copy has only in-frame clones and leaves some out. The sample has about 14,000 clones, 82% seen once. Findings and limits, study-wide: Larger post-nadir TCR diversity loss correlated inversely with survival in deceased patients.

V was cut by 6 bases and J by 5 bases, with 17 bases left in between. Germline V lookup: CDR1 SGHRS, CDR2 YFSETQ. This CDR3 is built from 14 residues. This clone was seen just once. What it binds is unknown. This TCR was recovered from a man aged 45-65 years with gastric cancer. The specimen comprised peripheral blood, sampled from a patient treated with photon-based radiotherapy. The V call is TRBV5-1, the J call TRBJ1-2, with D perhaps matching TRBD1 (6 bases). CDR3 nucleotides: TGCGCCAGCAAGAGGGGGTACGAATCATATGGCTACACCTTC. This translates into CASKRGYESYGYTF.